The TCR beta chain under discussion was sequenced for a study of Graves' ophthalmopathy and Graves' hyperthyroidism. The wider study: Upon initial diagnosis and before any treatment, peripheral blood was collected.

The sequenced template was RNA, covering the TCR beta CDR3 region. The library came from an HTBI-primed first-round RT-PCR and a second-round multiplex PCR. TCRdb re-called the multiplex PCR reads through MiXCR, storing one row per CDR3 protein. The table has a few hundred thousand distinct CDR3 sequences, roughly 15% seen once. This clonotype came up a few times. Other autoimmune diseases, uncontrolled infections, pregnancy or lactation excluded patients from enrollment. This clonotype was obtained from a woman younger than 35 with stable Graves' hyperthyroidism. The sample comprised peripheral blood.

DNA for the CDR3: TGCGCCAGCAGCCAAGTAGGCCTCGGCCAGCCCCAGCATTTT. The encoded protein is CASSQVGLGQPQHF. V usage is TRBV4-3 and J usage is TRBJ1-5; D gene ambiguous. CDR3 length equals 14 residues. Per germline, CDR1 LGHNA and CDR2 YSLEER. Trimming took off 1 base at V and 7 bases at J, with 11 bases between the two ends.